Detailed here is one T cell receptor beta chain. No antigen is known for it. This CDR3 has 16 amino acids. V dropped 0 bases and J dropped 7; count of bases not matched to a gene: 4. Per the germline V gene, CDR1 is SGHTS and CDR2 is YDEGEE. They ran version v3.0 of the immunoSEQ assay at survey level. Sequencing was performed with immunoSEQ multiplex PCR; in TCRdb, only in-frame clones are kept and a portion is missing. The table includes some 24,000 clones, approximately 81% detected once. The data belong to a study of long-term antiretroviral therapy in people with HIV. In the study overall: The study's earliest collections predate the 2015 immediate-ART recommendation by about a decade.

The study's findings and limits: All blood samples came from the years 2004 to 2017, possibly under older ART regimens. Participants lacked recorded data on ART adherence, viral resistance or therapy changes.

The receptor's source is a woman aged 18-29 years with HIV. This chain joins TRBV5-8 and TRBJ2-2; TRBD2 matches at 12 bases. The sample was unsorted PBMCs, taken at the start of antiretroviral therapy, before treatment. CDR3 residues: CASSLGLAGELGELFF. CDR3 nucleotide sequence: TGTGCCAGCAGCTTGGGACTAGCGGGAGAGCTCGGGGAGCTGTTTTTT.